This T cell receptor beta chain was sequenced for a study of T cell repertoires in cytomegalovirus infection. Broader study findings: What dominated the ex vivo response were HLA-C-restricted CMV-specific TCR beta clonotypes.

This clonotype was seen a few times. The antigen is unknown. V lost 3 bases to trimming and J lost 1 base, with 3 bases between them. This CDR3 is built from 12 residues. CDR1 LNHDA and CDR2 SQIVND come from the germline V gene (reference sequence). MiXCR, applied by TCRdb to the reads, yields one record per CDR3 protein. In the table there are some 350,000 distinct CDR3 sequences, about 29% of which are singletons. Material: cultured PBMCs, obtained from culture after CMV antigen stimulation. The clonotype comes from a human donor in good health (CMV status not recorded). Some clones in this sample may be carry-over from other donors' samples. The chain uses TRBV19 and TRBJ1-1; D not resolved. The CDR3 protein is CASSIWNTEAFF. The CDR3, as DNA: TGTGCCAGTAGTATTTGGAACACTGAAGCTTTCTTT.